This T cell receptor beta chain derives from a study of vaccination effects on CD4 cells after COVID-19. Overall study context: Each participant received a vaccine that was either BNT162b2 or mRNA-1273, given as two doses. Overall study results and limits: Sampling in the study covered few convalescent patients and included no early post-infection timepoints.

ViraFEST expansion of antigen-specific CD4+ T cells with viral peptide pools preceded sequencing. Once cultured for about 9 days, the cells underwent separation to obtain CD4+ T cells. Vaccinated recipients, who were negative for nucleocapsid antibodies, had no history of SARS-CoV-2 infection. Cultures had half their medium replaced with IL-2 medium on days 3 and 7. A word on this clone: The antigen remains undetermined.

Trimming cost V 8 bases and J 3 bases; bases outside gene matches: 8. CDR3 size: 14 residues. Germline lookup yields CDR1 KGHSH and CDR2 LQKENI. TCRdb keeps only in-frame clones here, not all; method: immunoSEQ multiplex PCR. The profile shows around 66,000 clones, 60% to 80% of them singletons. The V gene is TRBV18, the J gene TRBJ2-5; TRBD1 agrees at 8 bases. The sequenced sample was CD4+ T cells from PBMCs cultured with HCoV-OC43 spike peptides, obtained before COVID-19 vaccination. Subset reported: HCoV-OC43 spike overlapping peptide pool stimulation. This TCR was recovered from a human donor who received a COVID-19 vaccine. The chain's CDR3 is CASTKMTGEETQYF. CDR3 sequence (DNA): TGTGCCAGCACGAAAATGACAGGGGAAGAGACCCAGTACTTC.